This TCR beta chain was documented in a study of identical twins. This clonotype showed up many times. Its antigen is not known. Regarding the study as a whole: Compared with models, monozygotic twins showed more out-of-frame TCR alpha sharing.

Germline V lookup: CDR1 DFQATT, CDR2 SNEGSKA (reference sequence). V shed 0 bases, J shed 6 bases, and the junction held 8 bases outside the gene matches. The CDR3 spans 15 residues. cDNA molecules carried unique molecular identifiers, and template switching added a universal primer site. Using its own MiXCR run on the 5' RACE reads, TCRdb lists one record per CDR3 protein. The table includes some 760,000 distinct CDR3 sequences, 15% to 20% detected once. A further study also used this sample, focusing on T cells expressing NK-cell markers. That work contributes: Of eight sequenced donors, seven were HCMV-seropositive and one HCMV-seronegative.

The chain has TRBV20-1 and TRBJ1-1, with 9 bases fitting TRBD1. Sequencing was done on a sample of PBMCs. The sequence came from a woman aged 18-29 years in good health. Here the CDR3 reads CSARDPLDRGAEAFF. CDR3 nucleotides: TGCAGTGCTAGAGATCCCCTCGACAGGGGGGCTGAAGCTTTCTTT.